This T cell receptor beta chain was retrieved from a study of blood T cells in healthy people across ages. The CDR3 is 14 residues long. V dropped 4 bases and J dropped 4; count of bases not matched to a gene: 7. In germline, CDR1 is SGHRS, CDR2 YFSETQ. For the second PCR, which ran for about 6 to 11 cycles, a sample-barcoded 5' primer and a J-beta primer mix were used. Researchers report that a template-switch adaptor with 12 random nucleotides tagged each cDNA molecule. TCRdb redid the calling of the 5' RACE reads with MiXCR, one entry per CDR3 protein. Altogether around 2 million distinct CDR3 sequences are present, about two fifths being singletons, with the ten largest covering roughly 24%. This clonotype was recorded a few times.

This TCR was sampled from a human donor in good health. The chain uses TRBV5-1 and TRBJ2-5; TRBD1 matches 7 bases. The sample consisted of blood. DNA for the CDR3: TGCGCCAGCAGCGGACGGACAGGAGGAGAGACCCAGTACTTC. Protein sequence: CASSGRTGGETQYF.